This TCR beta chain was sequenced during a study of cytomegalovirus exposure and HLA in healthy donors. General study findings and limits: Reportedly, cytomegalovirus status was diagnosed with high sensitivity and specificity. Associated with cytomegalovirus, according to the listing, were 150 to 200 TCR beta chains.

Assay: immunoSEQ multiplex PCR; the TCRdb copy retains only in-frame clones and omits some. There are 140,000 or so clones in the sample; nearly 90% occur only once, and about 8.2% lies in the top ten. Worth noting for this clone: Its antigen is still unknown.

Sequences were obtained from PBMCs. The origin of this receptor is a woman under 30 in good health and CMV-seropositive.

Here the CDR3 DNA reads TGTGCCAGCAGCCAGGATCTTACGGCTAGCGGGGGGATACAAGAGACCCAGTACTTC. It yields the protein CASSQDLTASGGIQETQYF. V is TRBV4-2 and J is TRBJ2-5, with 11 bases fitting TRBD2. The germline gives CDR1 LGHNA, CDR2 YNFKEQ. The CDR3 is made up of 19 amino acids. After removal of 3 bases from V and 2 bases from J, the junction contained 14 bases not matched to a gene.